This section outlines one T cell receptor (beta chain) sequence together with its context. The data were obtained in a study of blood T cells in healthy people across ages. Germline assignment: CDR1 SQVTM and CDR2 ANQGSEA. The ends were cut back, 4 bases at V and 10 bases at J, with 20 bases in the middle. This CDR3 spans 14 amino acids. The use of a sample-barcoded 5' primer and a J-beta primer mix characterized a second PCR of 7 to 11 cycles. TCRdb re-called the 5' RACE reads with MiXCR, one entry per CDR3 protein. Among over a million distinct CDR3 sequences, around 55% were seen once, and the ten largest hold 6.5% to 8.5%.

Sequencing was performed on blood. V and J are TRBV29-1 and TRBJ2-1; D remains unclear. The TCR sequence derives from a man between 18 and 35 years old in good health. Written as DNA, the CDR3 is TGCAGCGTTGTTTGGGCGGATTCATCCTACGAGCAGTTCTTC. Translated: CSVVWADSSYEQFF.